One and the same sample provided the 15 T cell receptor beta chains below, sequenced in a study of OX40 agonist ivuxolimab in advanced cancers. Assay: immunoSEQ multiplex PCR; the TCRdb copy retains only in-frame clones and omits some. The top ten hold 1.5% to 2% of the sample, which has about 65,000 clones, around 90% seen once. The material was CD4+ or CD8+ T cells sorted from blood, obtained in a trial of the OX40 agonist ivuxolimab. These receptors came from an adult with an advanced solid tumor such as melanoma, head and neck, liver or kidney cancer.

The V call is TRBV12-1, the J call TRBJ1-4. TRBV12-1 is reported as a pseudogene. The CDR3 is made up of 13 amino acids. The CDR3 region is CASSCRLSGKLFF. CDR3 DNA: TGTGCCAGCAGCTGCCGTTTGTCTGGGAAACTGTTTTTT.

The chain uses TRBV6-1 and TRBJ2-5; D is uncertain. V lost 2 bases and J 7 bases, leaving 11 bases between the germline ends. This CDR3 comprises 13 residues. In germline, CDR1 is MNHNS, CDR2 SASEGT. The CDR3 DNA reads TGTGCCAGCAGTGAAATAGGGATTGGGACCCAGTACTTC. It encodes CASSEIGIGTQYF.

The chain joins TRBV2 to TRBJ1-5; TRBD1 might be the D (5 bases). Germline assignment: CDR1 SNHLY and CDR2 FYNNEI. The CDR3 is made up of 15 amino acids. The V and J ends lost 6 bases and 4 bases respectively, with 16 bases between them. The CDR3 region has the DNA TGTGCCAGCAGCCAAGGGGTTTTCGGGAATCAGCCCCAGCATTTT. As protein: CASSQGVFGNQPQHF.

Here the CDR3 DNA reads TGTGCCTGGAGGCTCCACGACAATGAGCAGTTCTTC. Translating it yields CAWRLHDNEQFF. This chain uses TRBV30 with TRBJ2-1; D remains ambiguous. The CDR3 is made up of 12 amino acids. The germline CDR1 and CDR2 sequences are GTSNPN and SVGIG (reference sequence). Trimming pared 3 bases from V and 5 bases from J, leaving 8 bases between.

Only a few counts were recorded for this clone. The chain joins TRBV28 to TRBJ1-1, with D perhaps matching TRBD1 (5 bases). The CDR3 covers 13 residues. Germline V gives CDR1 MDHEN, CDR2 SYDVKM. V dropped 3 bases and J dropped 5 bases, with 10 bases sitting between them. This CDR3 reads CASSLVGETEAFF. CDR3 in DNA: TGTGCCAGCAGTTTGGTAGGGGAAACTGAAGCTTTCTTT.

The V gene is TRBV6-1, the J gene TRBJ1-2; tentative D call: TRBD1 (5 bases). Germline CDR1 and CDR2: MNHNS and SASEGT. The CDR3 loop spans 11 amino acids. Trimming took 8 bases from V and 2 from J, leaving 6 bases between them. CDR3 DNA sequence: TGTGCCAGCCGACAGAACTATGGCTACACCTTC. Translated, it gives CASRQNYGYTF.

J is TRBJ1-4 and V is TRBV29-1; D might be TRBD1 (6 bases). Germline V CDR1 and CDR2: SQVTM, ANQGSEA. This CDR3 contains 13 residues. Between the trimmed V and J ends, which lost 4 bases and 7 bases, there was a span of 13 bases. The CDR3 sequence is CSVVSGAGEKLFF. The CDR3 DNA is TGCAGCGTTGTGTCGGGGGCGGGTGAAAAACTGTTTTTT.

V and J are TRBV2 and TRBJ1-2, with D unclear. Trimming took 8 bases from V and 5 from J, leaving 9 bases between them. CDR3 length equals 11 residues. Per germline, CDR1 SNHLY and CDR2 FYNNEI. Here the CDR3 reads CASVEQYGYTF. The CDR3 DNA reads as TGTGCCAGCGTTGAACAATATGGCTACACCTTC.

V and J are TRBV15 and TRBJ2-1; D call uncertain. The length of the CDR3 is 15 residues. CDR1 and CDR2 from the germline V gene are LNHNV and YYDKDF (reference sequence). V was clipped by 1 base and J by 4 bases, with 11 bases between them. The CDR3 spells CATSRVAIDYNEQFF. CDR3 nucleotide sequence: TGTGCCACCAGCAGAGTCGCCATTGATTACAATGAGCAGTTCTTC.

This clone has only one observation. The chain joins TRBV7-9 to TRBJ2-1; 9 bases map to TRBD2. CDR1 and CDR2 from the germline V gene are SEHNR and FQNEAQ (reference sequence). The CDR3 consists of 14 residues. The J segment lost 10 bases and the V segment lost 5 bases, leaving 9 bases of the junction unmatched. The CDR3 DNA follows: TGTGCCAGCAGCGTCTATTCTAGCGGGGAGGAGCAGTTCTTC. As protein: CASSVYSSGEEQFF.

The rearrangement uses TRBV7-9 and TRBJ1-1; D remains unclear. There are 13 residues in the CDR3. V was clipped by 1 base and J by 11 bases, with 14 bases between them. Germline V gene lookup returns CDR1 SEHNR and CDR2 FQNEAQ (reference sequence). CDR3 residues: CASSLVVLARAFF. The CDR3 coding sequence is TGTGCCAGCAGCTTAGTGGTCTTGGCGCGGGCTTTCTTT.

This clone was picked up one time. The chain uses TRBV5-1 and TRBJ1-1; D possibly corresponds to TRBD1 (5 bases). This CDR3 has 15 residues. Trimming pared 2 bases from V and 1 base from J, leaving 12 bases between. From germline, CDR1 is SGHRS and CDR2 YFSETQ. This chain's CDR3 is CASSLRQQTNTEAFF. CDR3 in DNA: TGCGCCAGCAGCTTACGACAGCAAACGAACACTGAAGCTTTCTTT.

The chain has TRBV7-9 and TRBJ2-3, with D maybe TRBD2 (7 bases). V dropped 3 bases and J dropped 3 bases, with 13 bases sitting between them. The germline V gene encodes CDR1 SEHNR and CDR2 FQNEAQ (reference sequence). The CDR3 length is 15 residues. CDR3 amino acids: CASSFKAGATDTQYF. DNA of the CDR3: TGTGCCAGCAGCTTTAAGGCGGGGGCAACAGATACGCAGTATTTT. Complete variable domain (other parts from reference TRBV7-9 and TRBJ2-3): DTGVSQNPRHKITKRGQNVTFRCDPISEHNRLYWYRQTLGQGPEFLTYFQNEAQLEKSRLLSDRFSAERPKGSFSTLEIQRTEQGDSAMYLCASSFKAGATDTQYFGPGTRLTVL.

The chain combines TRBV7-9 with TRBJ1-1; D is uncertain. The CDR3 consists of 13 residues. V shed 3 bases and J shed 1 base, with 6 bases lying between them. CDR1 and CDR2 (germline): SEHNR, FQNEAQ (reference sequence). The CDR3 protein is CASSLEANTEAFF. CDR3 sequence (DNA): TGTGCCAGCAGCTTGGAAGCGAACACTGAAGCTTTCTTT.

V gene TRBV19 combines with J gene TRBJ1-1, with 7 bases aligning to TRBD1. The CDR3 is 14 amino acids. With 6 bases clipped from V and 4 bases from J, the junction kept 8 bases outside the gene matches. Germline V gene sequence: CDR1 LNHDA, CDR2 SQIVND (reference sequence). For the CDR3, the DNA is TGTGCCAGTAGCACCCGACAGGGACTCACTGAAGCTTTCTTT. Amino acid sequence: CASSTRQGLTEAFF. The variable domain in full, completed from reference TRBV19 and TRBJ1-1, reads DGGITQSPKYLFRKEGQNVTLSCEQNLNHDAMYWYRQDPGQGLRLIYYSQIVNDFQKGDIAEGYSVSREKKESFPLTVTSAQKNPTAFYLCASSTRQGLTEAFFGQGTRLTVV.